This TCR beta chain was recovered during a study of blood T cell repertoires in COVID-19. Study-level background: The origin of the acute and convalescent COVID-19 samples was the United States, Italy and Spain.

Per germline, CDR1 SGHDT and CDR2 YYEEEE. The CDR3 consists of 15 residues. Trimming removed 4 bases from V and 3 bases from J; junction bases left unmatched: 7. Patients from Seattle were sampled longitudinally, starting during active infection. Profiled with immunoSEQ multiplex PCR; TCRdb holds only in-frame clones, not every one. The profile shows around 38,000 clones, roughly 87% of them singletons. The clonotype comes from a man in his sixties with COVID-19, enrolled during active disease. The sample consisted of peripheral blood. This chain joins TRBV5-6 and TRBJ2-7; 10 nucleotides align to TRBD1. In nucleotides, the CDR3 is TGTGCCAGCAGCGCCGGGACAGGGGCGTTCTACGAGCAGTACTTC. It translates to CASSAGTGAFYEQYF. Together with reference TRBV5-6 and TRBJ2-7, the CDR3 gives the full variable domain: DAGVTQSPTHLIKTRGQQVTLRCSPKSGHDTVSWYQQALGQGPQFIFQYYEEEERQRGNFPDRFSGHQFPNYSSELNVNALLLGDSALYLCASSAGTGAFYEQYFGPGTRLTVT.